A selection of T cell receptor beta chains follows, all from one sample in a study of T cell repertoires in cytomegalovirus infection. One entry per CDR3 protein, called by TCRdb with MiXCR from the reads. The table shows 370,000 or so distinct CDR3 sequences, with about 35% occurring only once. Antigen specificity for these receptors is unknown. The source was cultured PBMCs, collected from culture after CMV antigen stimulation. All receptors derive from a human donor in good health (CMV status not recorded). Some clones in this sample may be carry-over from other donors' samples. CDR3s include the opening cysteine and the closing phenylalanine or tryptophan. A D gene is named only where the DNA matches it firmly. Expanded clones get a size class; other rows say once, few or many, or leave the size out.

D gene	clone size	V gene	J gene	CDR3 DNA	CDR3 protein
NA	once	TRBV6-8	TRBJ1-5	TGTGCCAGCAGTTACTCGAGGCCGTCCGACAATCAGCCCCAGCATTTT	CASSYSRPSDNQPQHF
TRBD1	NA	TRBV7-2	TRBJ1-2	TGTGCCAGCAGCATCAATGGACAGGGCGGCTATGGCTACACCTTC	CASSINGQGGYGYTF
NA	few	TRBV20-1	TRBJ2-1	TGCAGTGCTATGAGGGGATGGGCTAACAATGAGCAGTTCTTC	CSAMRGWANNEQFF
NA	NA	TRBV20-1	TRBJ1-3	TGCAGTGCTACGGACAGTCCTGGAAACACCATATATTTT	CSATDSPGNTIYF
NA	once	TRBV28	TRBJ2-2	TGTGCCAGCAGCCTGGGGGGCGGGAGTTTCCCCGGGGAGCTGTTTTTT	CASSLGGGSFPGELFF
TRBD2	many	TRBV7-2	TRBJ2-5	TGTGCCAGCAGCTCGCCTCAGCTAGCGGGAAAATATGTGACCCAGTACTTC	CASSSPQLAGKYVTQYF
TRBD1	few	TRBV7-3	TRBJ1-1	TGTGCCAGCAGCGGCGCAGGGGGGACTGAAGCTTTCTTT	CASSGAGGTEAFF
NA	NA	TRBV7-8	TRBJ1-4	TGTGCCAGCAGCTTAGTTAGGCAGACTGCAACTAATGAAAAACTGTTTTTT	CASSLVRQTATNEKLFF
NA	many	TRBV6-1	TRBJ1-5	TGTGCCAGCAGTGGGCCCTACAGGTTTATTGGGCTATTCCAGCCCCAGCATTTT	CASSGPYRFIGLFQPQHF
TRBD1	NA	TRBV5-8	TRBJ2-3	TGTGCCAGCAGTAGGGGACAGATAAACACAGATACGCAGTATTTT	CASSRGQINTDTQYF
NA	NA	TRBV10-3	TRBJ1-6	TGTGCCACGACCGAGGGCTCGCCTAATTCACCCCTCCACTTT	CATTEGSPNSPLHF
TRBD2	few	TRBV29-1	TRBJ2-7	TGCAGCGTTGGATCCAGCGGGAGCTACGAGCAGTACTTC	CSVGSSGSYEQYF